This paragraph covers one T cell receptor beta chain sequence. Its antigen is not yet known. The record has no base qualities; no much larger clone is one base away. Peripheral blood CD8+ and CD4+ T cells from healthy donors, Susac syndrome patients and multiple sclerosis patients were profiled using high-throughput TCR beta sequencing. The Susac syndrome patients fulfilled recently defined diagnostic criteria for either definite or probable disease. Bulk CD8+ and CD4+ T cells were purified by magnetic negative isolation, while CD8+ TEMRA cells were enriched using FACS. Blood was drawn into EDTA tubes, processed within 24 hours, and PBMCs were isolated by density gradient centrifugation. PBMCs intended for TCR sequencing were frozen in liquid nitrogen and were later thawed in a 37 degrees C water bath. The sorted or isolated CD4+, CD8+ and CD8+ TEMRA cells had a purity of 90% or higher. From the cysteine up to the phenylalanine, the CDR3 has a length of 13 residues. CDR3 DNA is the only sequence kept; it has 39 bases, read in frame from the first base. The germline V gene provides CDR1 MNHEY and CDR2 SVGEGT.

RNA was extracted with the RNeasy kit and about 0.5 to 1 ug was reverse transcribed using random hexamers. TCR beta CDR3 regions were amplified with the immunoSEQ multiplex PCR assay covering 54 Vbeta and 13 Jbeta segments. PCR amplification bias was corrected by using a synthetic template baseline for primer optimization and computational correction. On the authors' methods: Reads were annotated to V, D and J genes per IMGT and analyzed with immunoSEQ Analyzer, keeping only productive sequences. Clonality was calculated as one minus the Shannon entropy normalized by log2 of the number of productive unique sequences. For each patient and control, public and private clones were evaluated among the 100 most prevalent clones. Clones were defined as Susac-specific when absent from the healthy and MS cohorts, from fewer than 1,300 published viral clones and from other ImmuneACCESS disease sequences. TCRdb's own reprocessing of the public reads used fastp at Q25 and MiXCR and kept productive beta chains. Rows with a matching CDR3 protein are joined into one entry that keeps the most common DNA and genes. TCRdb's processing, not the study's, gives the V and J calls here. This sample lists approximately 160,000 distinct CDR3 sequences; 95% to 97% were detected once. 0.1% to 0.15% of the sample comes from the top ten.

This sample stems from a study of CD8 T cells in Susac syndrome (dated by TCRdb to the late 2010s). Notes on the research overall: Among the Susac syndrome patients who were sequenced, clinically active disease was present in five or six and clinical remission was observed in eight or nine. Repertoire sequencing was used to test whether CD8+ T cell activation and differentiation in Susac syndrome was antigen driven. At the time of blood withdrawal, Susac syndrome patients were either therapy-naive, taking corticosteroids (with some also receiving IVIg), or on IVIg alone. The paper as a whole reports these results and caveats: The CD4+ T cell repertoire of patients with Susac syndrome showed no detectable clonal expansion. The TCR sequencing and HLA analysis was acknowledged to have included a relatively small number of individuals.

Source material: CD4+ T cells from PBMCs. The chain couples TRBV6-2 or TRBV6-3 to TRBJ1-1; TRBD1 fits 7 bases in the junction. The clonotype originates from a human donor with Susac syndrome. The CDR3 here reads CAVILEGQSRAFF. In nucleotide form, the sequence is TGTGCTGTAATCCTCGAGGGACAGTCGAGAGCTTTCTTT.